The 2 T cell receptor beta chains listed next were all sequenced from one sample in a study of human T cells and chemical hapten exposure. TCRdb reanalysed the RACE reads using MiXCR and keeps one entry per CDR3 protein. Here the sample spans approximately 57,000 distinct CDR3 sequences, 9.5% to 10% being singletons. Time point in this sample: pre-sensitization, week 0. Documented treatment: therapeutic diphenylcyclopropenone sensitization with weekly scalp DPC. This sample comprised whole blood, obtained in connection with sensitization to the hapten diphenylcyclopropenone (DPC). The receptors derive from a man in his forties or fifties with alopecia areata. Some clones in this sample may be carry-over from other donors' samples.

This clonotype occurred many times. This chain joins TRBV7-6 and TRBJ2-7; TRBD2 might be the D (6 bases). V was cut by 2 bases and J by 0 bases, with 11 bases left in between. CDR3 size: 15 residues. CDR1 is SGHVS, CDR2 FNYEAQ, per germline. The CDR3 is CASSLSSDFSYEQYF. In nucleotides, the CDR3 is TGTGCCAGCAGCTTATCTAGCGACTTCTCCTACGAGCAGTACTTC. The variable domain in full, with the rest retrieved from reference TRBV7-6 and TRBJ2-7, is GAGVSQSPRYKVTKRGQDVALRCDPISGHVSLYWYRQALGQGPEFLTYFNYEAQQDKSGLPNDRFSAERPEGSISTLTIQRTEQRDSAMYRCASSLSSDFSYEQYFGPGTRLTVT.

This clonotype was recorded at least ten times. The CDR3 region is CSVVADSPRGQFF. The DNA for the CDR3 is TGCAGCGTTGTCGCGGACAGCCCGAGAGGGCAGTTCTTC. V usage is TRBV29-1 and J usage is TRBJ2-1; a weak D match, TRBD1 (6 bases). This CDR3 comprises 13 residues. CDR1 is SQVTM, CDR2 ANQGSEA, per germline. Trimming pared 4 bases from V and 12 bases from J, leaving 19 bases between.